A selection of T cell receptor beta chains follows, all from one sample in a study of regulatory T cells in long-lasting Graves disease. TCRdb called the multiplex PCR reads again in MiXCR, with one record for every CDR3 protein. The table shows 650,000 to 850,000 distinct CDR3 sequences, with 25% to 35% occurring only once. Sequencing used peripheral blood mononuclear cells (PBMCs), obtained when the disease was refractory, from a patient treated with antithyroid drugs. Source of these receptors: a female donor with Graves disease. Each CDR3 is given with its conserved first and last residue. The order of the fields is CDR3 protein, CDR3 DNA, clone size, D gene, V gene, J gene. D genes are given only for firm matches. Clone size is shown for a subset of rows, as once, few, many or a class of expanded clone.

cdr3_aa: CSANSIRGTDTQYF; cdr3_nt: TGCAGTGCTAACAGCATTCGTGGCACAGATACGCAGTATTTT; clone_size: -; d_call: -; v_call: TRBV20-1; j_call: TRBJ2-3
cdr3_aa: CASSFYKKNTEAFF; cdr3_nt: TGTGCCAGCAGTTTTTACAAGAAGAACACTGAAGCTTTCTTT; clone_size: few; d_call: -; v_call: TRBV27; j_call: TRBJ1-1
cdr3_aa: CTTGEGIYEQYF; cdr3_nt: TGTACCACCGGGGAGGGAATTTACGAGCAGTACTTC; clone_size: few; d_call: TRBD2; v_call: TRBV28; j_call: TRBJ2-7
cdr3_aa: CASSGDRSWTEAFF; cdr3_nt: TGTGCCAGCAGTGGGGACAGGTCGTGGACTGAAGCTTTCTTT; clone_size: -; d_call: TRBD1; v_call: TRBV28; j_call: TRBJ1-1
cdr3_aa: CASSFREGTTPNYGYTF; cdr3_nt: TGTGCCAGCAGTTTCCGCGAAGGAACTACCCCTAACTATGGCTACACCTTC; clone_size: few; d_call: -; v_call: TRBV27; j_call: TRBJ1-2
cdr3_aa: CASSFRLAGAQETQYF; cdr3_nt: TGTGCCAGCAGTTTTAGACTAGCGGGAGCCCAAGAGACCCAGTACTTC; clone_size: -; d_call: TRBD2; v_call: TRBV28; j_call: TRBJ2-5
cdr3_aa: CASSHFRDTYGYTF; cdr3_nt: TGTGCCAGCAGCCACTTCAGGGATACCTATGGCTACACCTTC; clone_size: few; d_call: -; v_call: TRBV3-1; j_call: TRBJ1-2
cdr3_aa: CASKVSIGGYTF; cdr3_nt: TGTGCCAGCAAAGTTTCAATTGGTGGCTACACCTTC; clone_size: few; d_call: -; v_call: TRBV28; j_call: TRBJ1-2
cdr3_aa: CASSSTKGLAGVVDTQYF; cdr3_nt: TGTGCCAGCAGCTCAACAAAAGGACTAGCGGGAGTCGTAGATACGCAGTATTTT; clone_size: many; d_call: TRBD2; v_call: TRBV11-3; j_call: TRBJ2-3
cdr3_aa: CASSPASSPGEKLFF; cdr3_nt: TGTGCCAGCAGCCCCGCGTCCTCGCCGGGTGAAAAACTGTTTTTT; clone_size: many; d_call: -; v_call: TRBV3-1; j_call: TRBJ1-4
cdr3_aa: CAVSSSRAGNIQYF; cdr3_nt: TGTGCCGTCTCATCCAGCAGGGCGGGGAACATTCAGTACTTC; clone_size: -; d_call: -; v_call: TRBV25-1; j_call: TRBJ2-4
cdr3_aa: CASSRNAGQGDYGYTF; cdr3_nt: TGTGCCAGCAGCAGAAACGCCGGACAGGGGGACTATGGCTACACCTTC; clone_size: -; d_call: TRBD1; v_call: TRBV5-4; j_call: TRBJ1-2
cdr3_aa: CASSIQGTPNTGELFF; cdr3_nt: TGTGCCAGTAGTATTCAGGGAACTCCGAACACCGGGGAGCTGTTTTTT; clone_size: -; d_call: -; v_call: TRBV19; j_call: TRBJ2-2
cdr3_aa: CASSAGQGRNSPLHF; cdr3_nt: TGTGCCAGCAGCGCAGGGCAGGGGAGGAATTCACCCCTCCACTTT; clone_size: few; d_call: -; v_call: TRBV7-6; j_call: TRBJ1-6
cdr3_aa: CASSSALAGVRETQYF; cdr3_nt: TGTGCCAGCAGCTCCGCACTAGCGGGAGTCAGGGAGACCCAGTACTTC; clone_size: -; d_call: TRBD2; v_call: TRBV7-9; j_call: TRBJ2-5
cdr3_aa: CSARDPSGGLYEQYF; cdr3_nt: TGCAGTGCTAGAGATCCGTCGGGAGGGTTATACGAGCAGTACTTC; clone_size: few; d_call: TRBD2; v_call: TRBV20-1; j_call: TRBJ2-7
cdr3_aa: CASSHLQGSGETQYF; cdr3_nt: TGCGCCAGCAGCCATTTACAGGGCTCTGGGGAGACCCAGTACTTC; clone_size: -; d_call: -; v_call: TRBV4-1; j_call: TRBJ2-5
cdr3_aa: CASSPSGGAYTEAFF; cdr3_nt: TGCGCCAGCAGCCCCAGTGGTGGGGCGTACACTGAAGCTTTCTTT; clone_size: -; d_call: -; v_call: TRBV4-1; j_call: TRBJ1-1
cdr3_aa: CASSGGRQRDSYTF; cdr3_nt: TGTGCCAGCAGCGGCGGCCGACAAAGGGATAGCTACACCTTC; clone_size: -; d_call: -; v_call: TRBV11-2; j_call: TRBJ1-2
cdr3_aa: CSARELAGVRAKNIQYF; cdr3_nt: TGCAGTGCTAGAGAACTAGCGGGAGTGAGAGCCAAAAACATTCAGTACTTC; clone_size: few; d_call: TRBD2; v_call: TRBV20-1; j_call: TRBJ2-4
cdr3_aa: CASSIRRGMQWKIGYGYTF; cdr3_nt: TGTGCCAGTAGTATCCGGAGGGGGATGCAATGGAAGATTGGCTATGGCTACACCTTC; clone_size: -; d_call: -; v_call: TRBV19; j_call: TRBJ1-2
cdr3_aa: CAWRSSGLTHEQYF; cdr3_nt: TGTGCCTGGAGGTCGTCGGGTCTTACTCACGAGCAGTACTTC; clone_size: few; d_call: -; v_call: TRBV30; j_call: TRBJ2-7
cdr3_aa: CASSVFYGYTF; cdr3_nt: TGTGCCAGCAGTGTGTTCTATGGCTACACCTTC; clone_size: -; d_call: -; v_call: TRBV6-1; j_call: TRBJ1-2
cdr3_aa: CASSKGGQILSGANVLTF; cdr3_nt: TGTGCCAGCAGTAAGGGGGGACAGATACTCTCTGGGGCCAACGTCCTGACTTTC; clone_size: few; d_call: -; v_call: TRBV2; j_call: TRBJ2-6
cdr3_aa: CASSFSRTSYEQYF; cdr3_nt: TGTGCCAGCAGTTTCAGCAGGACTTCCTACGAGCAGTACTTC; clone_size: -; d_call: -; v_call: TRBV27; j_call: TRBJ2-7
cdr3_aa: CASSLIVLYRGPYEQYF; cdr3_nt: TGTGCCAGCAGTTTAATTGTTCTTTATCGGGGCCCCTACGAGCAGTACTTC; clone_size: few; d_call: -; v_call: TRBV28; j_call: TRBJ2-7
cdr3_aa: CASSTSDRAGSPLHF; cdr3_nt: TGTGCCAGCAGTACCTCGGACAGGGCCGGATCACCCCTCCACTTT; clone_size: few; d_call: TRBD1; v_call: TRBV2; j_call: TRBJ1-6
cdr3_aa: CASSGKGTRGVQETQYF; cdr3_nt: TGTGCCAGCAGCGGGAAGGGGACCCGTGGGGTACAAGAGACCCAGTACTTC; clone_size: -; d_call: -; v_call: TRBV9; j_call: TRBJ2-5
cdr3_aa: CASSLRPEAFF; cdr3_nt: TGTGCCAGCAGCTTACGGCCTGAAGCTTTCTTT; clone_size: few; d_call: -; v_call: TRBV11-2; j_call: TRBJ1-1
cdr3_aa: CSASPLLGRSYNSPLHF; cdr3_nt: TGCAGTGCTAGCCCCTTATTGGGGCGCTCCTATAATTCACCCCTCCACTTT; clone_size: -; d_call: -; v_call: TRBV20-1; j_call: TRBJ1-6
cdr3_aa: CASSFRDVDTGELFF; cdr3_nt: TGTGCCAGCAGCTTTCGGGACGTTGACACCGGGGAGCTGTTTTTT; clone_size: few; d_call: -; v_call: TRBV11-2; j_call: TRBJ2-2